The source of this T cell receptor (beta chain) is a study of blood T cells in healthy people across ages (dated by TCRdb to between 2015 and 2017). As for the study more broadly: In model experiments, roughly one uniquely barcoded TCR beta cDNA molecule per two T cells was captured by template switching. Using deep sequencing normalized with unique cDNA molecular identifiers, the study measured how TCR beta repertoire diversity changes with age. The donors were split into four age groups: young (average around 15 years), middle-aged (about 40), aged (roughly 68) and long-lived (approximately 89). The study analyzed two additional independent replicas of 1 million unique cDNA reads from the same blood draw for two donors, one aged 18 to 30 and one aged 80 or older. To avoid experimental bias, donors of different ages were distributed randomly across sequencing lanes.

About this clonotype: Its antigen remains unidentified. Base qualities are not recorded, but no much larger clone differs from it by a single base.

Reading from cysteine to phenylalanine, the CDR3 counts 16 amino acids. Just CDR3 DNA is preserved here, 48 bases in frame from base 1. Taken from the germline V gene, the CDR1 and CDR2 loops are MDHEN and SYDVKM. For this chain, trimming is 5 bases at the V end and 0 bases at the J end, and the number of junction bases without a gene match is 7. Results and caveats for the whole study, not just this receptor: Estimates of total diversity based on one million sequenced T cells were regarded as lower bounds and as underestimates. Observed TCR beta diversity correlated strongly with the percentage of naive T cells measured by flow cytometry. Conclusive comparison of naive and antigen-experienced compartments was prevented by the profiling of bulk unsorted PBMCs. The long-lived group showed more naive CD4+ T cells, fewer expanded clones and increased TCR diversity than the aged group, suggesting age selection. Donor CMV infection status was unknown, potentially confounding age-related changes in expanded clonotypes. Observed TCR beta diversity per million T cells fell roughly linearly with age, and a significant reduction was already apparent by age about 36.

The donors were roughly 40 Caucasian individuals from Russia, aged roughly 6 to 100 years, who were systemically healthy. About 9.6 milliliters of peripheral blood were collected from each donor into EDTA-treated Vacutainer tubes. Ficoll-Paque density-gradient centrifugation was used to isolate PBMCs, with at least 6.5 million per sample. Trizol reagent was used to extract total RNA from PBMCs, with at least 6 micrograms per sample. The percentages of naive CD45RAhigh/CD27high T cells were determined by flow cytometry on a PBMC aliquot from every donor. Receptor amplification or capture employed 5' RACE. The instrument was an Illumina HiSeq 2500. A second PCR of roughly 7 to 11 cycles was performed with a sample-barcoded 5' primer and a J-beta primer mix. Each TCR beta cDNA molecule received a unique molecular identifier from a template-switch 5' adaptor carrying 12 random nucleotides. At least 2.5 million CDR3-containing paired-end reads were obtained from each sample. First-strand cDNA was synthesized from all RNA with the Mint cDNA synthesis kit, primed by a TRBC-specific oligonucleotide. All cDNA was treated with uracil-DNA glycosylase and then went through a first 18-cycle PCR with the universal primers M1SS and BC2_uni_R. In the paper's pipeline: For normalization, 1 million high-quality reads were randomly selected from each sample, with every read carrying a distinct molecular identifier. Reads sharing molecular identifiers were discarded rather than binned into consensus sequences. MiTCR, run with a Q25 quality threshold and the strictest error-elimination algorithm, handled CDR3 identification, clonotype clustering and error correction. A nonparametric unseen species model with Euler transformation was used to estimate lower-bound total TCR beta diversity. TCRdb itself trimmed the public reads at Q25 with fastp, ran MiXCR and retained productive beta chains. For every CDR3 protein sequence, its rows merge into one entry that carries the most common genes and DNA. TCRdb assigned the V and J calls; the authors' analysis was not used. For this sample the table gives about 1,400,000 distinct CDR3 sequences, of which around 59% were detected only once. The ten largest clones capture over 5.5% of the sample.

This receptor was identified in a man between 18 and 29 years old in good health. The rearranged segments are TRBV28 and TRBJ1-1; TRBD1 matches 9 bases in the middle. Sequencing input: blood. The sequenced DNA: TGTGCCAGCAGTCTTGGGACAGGGCCCTTGAACACTGAAGCTTTCTTT. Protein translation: CASSLGTGPLNTEAFF.